The rows below give T cell receptor beta chains drawn from one sample of a study of vaccination and CD4 T cells after COVID-19. Antigens for these TCRs are unknown. TCRdb re-called the PCR reads with MiXCR, one entry per CDR3 protein. The profile covers 20,000 to 25,000 distinct CDR3 sequences, with about 39% appearing a single time and roughly 5% taken by the ten largest. The sample consisted of CD4+ T cells from blood, cultured in vitro, taken before SARS-CoV-2 vaccination. These receptors were taken from a human donor who had recovered from COVID-19. Each CDR3 is given with its conserved first and last residue. D genes are given only for firm matches. Clone size is given for some rows only: seen once, a few or many times, or a class if the clone is expanded.

J: TRBJ2-1; V: TRBV19; size: -; D: -; CDR3: CASSIGRYNEQFF; DNA: TGTGCCAGTAGTATAGGGAGGTATAATGAGCAGTTCTTC
J: TRBJ1-1; V: TRBV19; size: -; D: -; CDR3: CASIPGPRGTEAFF; DNA: TGTGCCAGTATCCCGGGTCCGAGAGGCACTGAAGCTTTCTTT
J: TRBJ2-3; V: TRBV11-3; size: -; D: TRBD2; CDR3: CASSLGALAGGTDTQYF; DNA: TGTGCCAGCAGCTTAGGAGCGTTAGCGGGAGGCACAGATACGCAGTATTTT
J: TRBJ2-3; V: TRBV19; size: -; D: -; CDR3: CASKVGISTDTQYF; DNA: TGTGCCAGTAAGGTGGGCATTAGCACAGATACGCAGTATTTT
J: TRBJ2-1; V: TRBV7-8; size: once; D: TRBD2; CDR3: CASSLNSGRFNEQFF; DNA: TGTGCCAGCAGCCTTAATAGCGGGAGGTTTAATGAGCAGTTCTTC
J: TRBJ2-7; V: TRBV27; size: -; D: TRBD1; CDR3: CASSLRPTGALFYEQYF; DNA: TGTGCCAGCAGTTTACGCCCGACAGGGGCTCTCTTCTACGAGCAGTACTTC
J: TRBJ2-5; V: TRBV9; size: -; D: TRBD2; CDR3: CASSSGGEETQYF; DNA: TGTGCCAGCAGCAGCGGGGGAGAAGAGACCCAGTACTTC
J: TRBJ1-1; V: TRBV20-1; size: -; D: TRBD1; CDR3: CSARGATGRNTEAFF; DNA: TGCAGTGCCAGGGGGGCTACAGGGCGGAACACTGAAGCTTTCTTT
J: TRBJ1-5; V: TRBV5-1; size: few; D: -; CDR3: CASSRTAGNQPQHF; DNA: TGCGCCAGCAGCCGGACAGCAGGAAATCAGCCCCAGCATTTT
J: TRBJ2-7; V: TRBV28; size: -; D: TRBD2; CDR3: CASNAAGGSYEQYF; DNA: TGTGCCAGCAACGCAGCGGGAGGGTCCTACGAGCAGTACTTC
J: TRBJ1-1; V: TRBV12-3/TRBV12-4; size: -; D: -; CDR3: CASSLWGLGTEAFF; DNA: TGTGCCAGCAGTTTGTGGGGCCTGGGCACTGAAGCTTTCTTT
J: TRBJ2-1; V: TRBV19; size: -; D: -; CDR3: CASSTGGTSYNEQFF; DNA: TGTGCCAGTAGTACTGGCGGGACCTCCTACAATGAGCAGTTCTTC
J: TRBJ2-7; V: TRBV6-1; size: -; D: TRBD1; CDR3: CASRTGTALYEQYF; DNA: TGTGCCAGCAGAACCGGGACAGCTCTCTACGAGCAGTACTTC
J: TRBJ2-5; V: TRBV11-3; size: -; D: TRBD2; CDR3: CASSLGTSARTETQYF; DNA: TGTGCCAGCAGCTTAGGGACTAGCGCCAGGACGGAGACCCAGTACTTC
J: TRBJ2-3; V: TRBV7-9; size: -; D: TRBD2; CDR3: CASSLELAGGLTDTQYF; DNA: TGTGCCAGCAGCTTAGAGCTAGCGGGGGGGCTGACAGATACGCAGTATTTT
J: TRBJ1-3; V: TRBV2; size: -; D: TRBD1; CDR3: CASRGQSSGNTIYF; DNA: TGTGCCAGCAGGGGACAGTCCTCTGGAAACACCATATATTTT
J: TRBJ2-5; V: TRBV6-2/TRBV6-3; size: -; D: -; CDR3: CASKRVGETQYF; DNA: TGTGCCAGCAAGCGGGTGGGGGAGACCCAGTACTTC
J: TRBJ1-6; V: TRBV5-1; size: -; D: -; CDR3: CASSLVRGSPLHF; DNA: TGCGCCAGCAGCTTGGTCAGGGGTTCACCCCTCCACTTT
J: TRBJ1-4; V: TRBV11-2; size: -; D: -; CDR3: CASTDSGRVEKLFF; DNA: TGTGCCAGCACCGATTCCGGACGGGTGGAAAAACTGTTTTTT
J: TRBJ2-3; V: TRBV20-1; size: -; D: TRBD2; CDR3: CSAPSLASTDTQYF; DNA: TGCAGTGCACCATCACTAGCGAGCACAGATACGCAGTATTTT
J: TRBJ1-1; V: TRBV7-6; size: -; D: -; CDR3: CASSLVGGWMNTEAFF; DNA: TGTGCCAGCAGCCTAGTGGGGGGATGGATGAACACTGAAGCTTTCTTT
J: TRBJ2-7; V: TRBV30; size: -; D: TRBD2; CDR3: CAWSRLAGGREQYF; DNA: TGTGCCTGGAGTCGACTAGCGGGGGGGCGCGAGCAGTACTTC
J: TRBJ2-3; V: TRBV7-2; size: few; D: -; CDR3: CASSLAGARTDTQYF; DNA: TGTGCCAGCAGCTTAGCGGGGGCCAGGACAGATACGCAGTATTTT
J: TRBJ1-5; V: TRBV18; size: -; D: -; CDR3: CASSPPGTSNQPQHF; DNA: TGTGCCAGCTCACCACCGGGTACCAGCAATCAGCCCCAGCATTTT
J: TRBJ1-6; V: TRBV6-1; size: few; D: -; CDR3: CASSEERGDSPLHF; DNA: TGTGCCAGCAGTGAAGAGAGGGGGGATTCACCCCTCCACTTT
J: TRBJ1-2; V: TRBV9; size: -; D: TRBD1; CDR3: CASSPGAGGNYGYTF; DNA: TGTGCCAGCAGCCCGGGGGCAGGGGGCAACTATGGCTACACCTTC
J: TRBJ1-3; V: TRBV30; size: -; D: -; CDR3: CAWSVYSEGNTIYF; DNA: TGTGCCTGGAGTGTATACAGCGAAGGAAACACCATATATTTT
J: TRBJ1-5; V: TRBV19; size: few; D: -; CDR3: CASSIIRTVSNQPQHF; DNA: TGTGCCAGTAGTATAATCAGGACAGTTAGCAATCAGCCCCAGCATTTT
J: TRBJ2-5; V: TRBV12-3/TRBV12-4; size: few; D: -; CDR3: CASSLDPANKETQYF; DNA: TGTGCCAGCAGTTTAGACCCAGCGAATAAAGAGACCCAGTACTTC
J: TRBJ2-2; V: TRBV5-4; size: -; D: -; CDR3: CASSLVARTGTGELFF; DNA: TGTGCCAGCAGCTTGGTAGCGCGGACGGGCACCGGGGAGCTGTTTTTT
J: TRBJ2-5; V: TRBV20-1; size: -; D: -; CDR3: CSATPLAGDKTQYF; DNA: TGCAGTGCTACCCCACTCGCCGGAGACAAGACCCAGTACTTC
J: TRBJ2-7; V: TRBV6-1; size: few; D: -; CDR3: CASTRGANYEQYF; DNA: TGTGCCAGCACGAGGGGCGCAAACTACGAGCAGTACTTC
J: TRBJ1-1; V: TRBV20-1; size: -; D: -; CDR3: CSAYDGQRAFF; DNA: TGCAGTGCTTACGACGGACAGAGAGCTTTCTTT
J: TRBJ1-2; V: TRBV20-1; size: -; D: TRBD1; CDR3: CSASGSPGQPNYGYTF; DNA: TGCAGTGCTAGTGGGTCTCCGGGACAGCCTAACTATGGCTACACCTTC
J: TRBJ2-2; V: TRBV7-9; size: -; D: TRBD1; CDR3: CASSNPRTGSGELFF; DNA: TGTGCCAGCAGCAACCCGCGGACAGGTTCAGGGGAGCTGTTTTTT
J: TRBJ2-3; V: TRBV7-3; size: -; D: TRBD2; CDR3: CASSLGRGLGTDTQYF; DNA: TGTGCCAGCAGCCTAGGTCGGGGACTAGGCACAGATACGCAGTATTTT
J: TRBJ1-5; V: TRBV28; size: -; D: -; CDR3: CASSRARTSNQPQHF; DNA: TGTGCCAGCAGTAGAGCGAGAACTAGCAATCAGCCCCAGCATTTT
J: TRBJ2-6; V: TRBV12-3/TRBV12-4; size: -; D: -; CDR3: CASSLGKSGANVLTF; DNA: TGTGCCAGCAGTTTAGGCAAATCTGGGGCCAACGTCCTGACTTTC
J: TRBJ1-2; V: TRBV10-3; size: few; D: TRBD1; CDR3: CAIRERQGNYGYTF; DNA: TGTGCCATCAGGGAACGACAGGGTAACTATGGCTACACCTTC
J: TRBJ2-4; V: TRBV6-4; size: -; D: -; CDR3: CASRIEGAPKNIQYF; DNA: TGTGCCAGCAGGATCGAAGGGGCCCCCAAAAACATTCAGTACTTC
J: TRBJ1-5; V: TRBV19; size: -; D: TRBD1; CDR3: CASRPLDRGLNNQPQHF; DNA: TGTGCCAGTAGGCCTTTGGACAGGGGGCTCAACAATCAGCCCCAGCATTTT
J: TRBJ1-1; V: TRBV5-6; size: -; D: -; CDR3: CASSLGEGGTEAFF; DNA: TGTGCCAGCAGCTTGGGGGAGGGGGGCACTGAAGCTTTCTTT
J: TRBJ2-1; V: TRBV6-1; size: -; D: -; CDR3: CASRRNNEQFF; DNA: TGTGCCAGCAGACGTAACAATGAGCAGTTCTTC
J: TRBJ2-5; V: TRBV11-2; size: few; D: -; CDR3: CASSATGYETQYF; DNA: TGTGCCAGCAGCGCTACAGGGTATGAGACCCAGTACTTC
J: TRBJ2-7; V: TRBV20-1; size: once; D: TRBD2; CDR3: CSARKLFILAGDEQYF; DNA: TGCAGTGCTAGAAAACTATTTATACTAGCGGGGGACGAGCAGTACTTC
J: TRBJ2-6; V: TRBV19; size: few; D: -; CDR3: CASSRQYSGANVLTF; DNA: TGTGCCAGTAGTCGACAGTACTCTGGGGCCAATGTCCTGACTTTC
J: TRBJ2-5; V: TRBV7-3; size: -; D: TRBD2; CDR3: CASSLIEGTSGDQETQYF; DNA: TGTGCCAGCAGCTTAATTGAGGGGACTAGCGGGGACCAAGAGACCCAGTACTTC
J: TRBJ2-1; V: TRBV20-1; size: few; D: TRBD2; CDR3: CSAREWSSGTYNEQFF; DNA: TGCAGTGCTAGAGAATGGAGTAGCGGGACCTACAATGAGCAGTTCTTC
J: TRBJ2-5; V: TRBV7-2; size: -; D: TRBD2; CDR3: CASSSALAGRETQYF; DNA: TGTGCCAGCAGCAGTGCGCTAGCGGGAAGAGAGACCCAGTACTTC
J: TRBJ2-4; V: TRBV20-1; size: few; D: TRBD1; CDR3: CSARVRTGLSKNIQYF; DNA: TGCAGTGCCAGGGTCCGGACAGGGCTGTCCAAAAACATTCAGTACTTC
J: TRBJ1-2; V: TRBV7-3; size: few; D: TRBD1; CDR3: CASSFTGGRGYTF; DNA: TGTGCCAGCAGCTTCACAGGGGGCCGTGGCTACACCTTC
J: TRBJ1-1; V: TRBV7-2; size: few; D: -; CDR3: CASSSGGGAEAFF; DNA: TGTGCCAGCAGCTCCGGGGGGGGAGCTGAAGCTTTCTTT
J: TRBJ2-5; V: TRBV6-4; size: -; D: -; CDR3: CASRDTSETQYF; DNA: TGTGCCAGCCGGGACACCTCAGAGACCCAGTACTTC
J: TRBJ1-1; V: TRBV20-1; size: -; D: -; CDR3: CSAKTPGSNTEAFF; DNA: TGCAGTGCAAAGACGCCTGGGAGTAACACTGAAGCTTTCTTT
J: TRBJ1-1; V: TRBV7-2; size: few; D: TRBD1; CDR3: CASSPYRTGAGTEAFF; DNA: TGTGCCAGCAGCCCCTACCGGACAGGGGCGGGCACTGAAGCTTTCTTT
J: TRBJ2-7; V: TRBV20-1; size: -; D: TRBD1; CDR3: CSARRVDRGSSYEQYF; DNA: TGCAGTGCCCGAAGGGTAGACAGGGGAAGCTCCTACGAGCAGTACTTC
J: TRBJ1-6; V: TRBV30; size: -; D: -; CDR3: CAWSVAGYSPLHF; DNA: TGTGCCTGGAGTGTAGCCGGGTACTCACCCCTCCACTTT
J: TRBJ1-2; V: TRBV28; size: -; D: -; CDR3: CASSKTGFYYGYTF; DNA: TGTGCCAGCAGTAAAACAGGGTTTTACTATGGCTACACCTTC